This T cell receptor (beta chain) was sequenced during a study of T cell clonotyping in hematopoietic cell transplantation (dated by TCRdb to the early 2020s). Turning to the overall study: The study collected approximately 130 blood samples from about 40 consecutive transplant recipients and their related donors. Patient recruitment ran from 2015 to January 2017, and follow-up continued until late 2020 or death.

Blood samples for TCR beta sequencing were given by related transplant donors. Nuclei Lysis Solution was used to extract genomic DNA from fresh or cryopreserved unfractionated peripheral blood mononuclear cells. What the work shows at the level of the full study, not this receptor alone: After transplant, TCR diversity in recipients dropped, and pathologically expanded clonotypes climbed progressively between day 30 and day 180. Donor and pretransplant recipient Inverse Simpson Index values predicted broader posttransplant TCR repertoire diversity. Recipient repertoires showed only a small fraction of overlap with donor repertoires, and over 95% appeared de novo at the given depth. The sample size was limited, and CD4 and CD8 repertoire contributions could not be separated because cells were not sorted.

This clone showed up just a few times. Its antigen is still unknown. Per-base quality was not reported, and no clone a single base away is much larger than it. The immunoSEQ assay, a bias-controlled multiplex PCR with V- and J-specific primers, was used to amplify TCR beta CDR3 regions from genomic DNA. In a second PCR step, a proprietary barcode and Illumina adapter sequences were attached to the CDR3 amplicons. An Illumina MiSeq instrument was used to sequence the CDR3 libraries. Per the original workflow: Export and quality control were done with immunoSEQ Analyzer 3.0, while downstream analyses used R Bioconductor and Immunarch. Only productive rearrangements in the normalized downsampled data set were used to calculate repertoire metrics. In the normalized cohort, clonotypes with more than 5 templates were defined as pathologically expanded. The Inverse Simpson Index was used to measure repertoire diversity. To capture all clonotypes, the CMV-specificity analyses were run on the non-normalized data set. TCRdb's version of the immuneACCESS table is confined to in-frame rearrangements and falls short of the full clone set. An unresolved V gene accounts for under half of the shortfall where checked; the remainder is of unknown origin. D and trimming come from the DNA, and the V and J calls and clone size come from that table. Present in this sample are almost 20,000 clones, approximately 79% of which were seen just once. The ten largest clones capture 14% to 15% of the sample.

The CDR3 measures 13 amino acids from cysteine to phenylalanine. Only CDR3 DNA remains: 39 bases, in frame from the first base. Between the V and J ends, shortened by 0 bases and 8 bases respectively, the junction contains 13 bases. Based on the germline V gene (reference sequence), the CDR1 and CDR2 sequences are GTSNPN and SVGIG. Sequencing used peripheral blood mononuclear cells. The chain is encoded by TRBV30 joined to TRBJ1-2, with TRBD1 as a weak D call on 5 bases. The TCR was taken from a man between 60 and 75 years old in good health. Some clones in this sample may be carry-over from other donors' samples. DNA sequence: TGTGCCTGGAGTGTACGAAGGGACCCAGGCTACACCTTC. This codes for CAWSVRRDPGYTF.